This T cell receptor beta chain comes out of a study of T cells after yellow fever vaccination. MiXCR, run by TCRdb on the 5' RACE reads, gives a single entry per CDR3 protein. The sample lists about 210,000 distinct CDR3 sequences, roughly 6.8% seen once, with 1.1% in the top ten. The CDR3 extends over 12 amino acids. CDR1 and CDR2 from the germline V gene are ENHRY and SYGVKD. V dropped 7 bases and J dropped 9 bases, with 13 bases sitting between them. Specimen: CD4+ T cells sorted from PBMCs, collected on the day of the yellow fever booster vaccination. The receptor's source is a man younger than 45 who received the YFV17D yellow fever vaccine. J is TRBJ2-1 and V is TRBV10-3, with D perhaps being TRBD1 or TRBD2 (5 bases each). CDR3 in amino acids: CAIKGTSGEQFF. The DNA for the CDR3 is TGTGCCATCAAAGGGACCTCGGGTGAGCAGTTCTTC.